This entry lists 14 T cell receptor beta chains sequenced from one sample in a study of cytotoxic CD8 clonotypes in ibrutinib-treated CLL. Profiling relied on immunoSEQ multiplex PCR, and the TCRdb table lists in-frame clones only, not all of them. The repertoire consists of some 170,000 clones, with roughly 90% occurring once and the leading ten covering 3%. The sequencing used PBMCs, collected at disease progression, from a patient treated with ibrutinib. Receptor source: a human donor with chronic lymphocytic leukemia.

The chain combines TRBV5-1 with TRBJ2-7; a weak D match, TRBD2 (6 bases). The V and J ends lost 5 bases and 6 bases respectively, with 30 bases between them. Germline V CDR1 and CDR2: SGHRS, YFSETQ. This CDR3 has 18 amino acids. Here the CDR3 DNA reads TGCGCCAGCAGGCTGGAGGCGGGGCCGGGCCCCCCACTCCGCGAGCAGTACTTC. This codes for CASRLEAGPGPPLREQYF.

V and J are TRBV29-1 and TRBJ2-5; the D gene is possibly TRBD1 (6 bases). The germline gives CDR1 SQVTM, CDR2 ANQGSEA. The germline V and J ends were trimmed by 6 bases and 7 bases, with 15 bases remaining between them. This CDR3 contains 12 residues. CDR3 coding DNA: TGCAGCGTCCTTGGACAGCCGGGGACCCAGTACTTC. It encodes CSVLGQPGTQYF.

This rearrangement joins TRBV27 to TRBJ1-5; D uncertain. The CDR3 sequence is 12 residues long. Looked up from germline, CDR1 is MNHEY and CDR2 is SMNVEV (reference sequence). V dropped 8 bases and J dropped 1 base, with 6 bases sitting between them. The CDR3 DNA follows: TGTGCCAGCCGCTCCAGCAATCAGCCCCAGCATTTT. Translated: CASRSSNQPQHF.

CDR3 DNA: TGTGCCAGCAGCCAAATTGGGGGGATTTTGGACACAGATACGCAGTATTTT. This translates into CASSQIGGILDTDTQYF. J is TRBJ2-3 and V is TRBV7-2, with a possible D match to TRBD2 (6 bases). Germline lookup yields CDR1 SGHTA and CDR2 FQGNSA. CDR3 length equals 17 residues. Trimming took off 5 bases at V and 2 bases at J, with 20 bases between the two ends.

This clone was detected only once. The CDR3 DNA sequence: TGTGCCAGTACCCCGGTAGCGGGAGGAGGGTCCTACGAGCAGTACTTC. The encoded protein is CASTPVAGGGSYEQYF. The chain joins TRBV19 to TRBJ2-7; 10 positions agree with TRBD2. The J segment lost 1 base and the V segment lost 7 bases, leaving 10 bases of the junction unmatched. The CDR3 runs 16 residues. Germline V gives CDR1 LNHDA, CDR2 SQIVND (reference sequence).

This sequence joins TRBV6-1 and TRBJ2-2, with 14 bases lining up with TRBD2. J gave up 5 bases and V 3 bases, and 8 bases lay outside the gene matches. This CDR3 comprises 18 residues. Germline CDR1 reads MNHNS; CDR2 reads SASEGT. The CDR3 coding sequence is TGTGCCAGCAGTGATAGAGGACTAGCGGGAGGTCGTACCGGGGAGCTGTTTTTT. Translating gives CASSDRGLAGGRTGELFF.

In this sample, this clone turned up once. The gene calls are TRBV28 and TRBJ1-5, with a tentative D call TRBD1 (5 bases). The germline CDR1 and CDR2 sequences are MDHEN and SYDVKM. The CDR3 is made up of 15 amino acids. V lost 3 bases to trimming and J lost 3 bases, with 12 bases between them. Written as DNA, the CDR3 is TGTGCCAGCAGTTTGGAGGGACGGATCAATCAGCCCCAGCATTTT. Translating it yields CASSLEGRINQPQHF.

V and J are TRBV28 and TRBJ2-7, with 10 bases matching TRBD2. This CDR3 has 18 residues. Germline CDR1 and CDR2: MDHEN and SYDVKM. J gave up 0 bases and V 6 bases, and 14 bases lay outside the gene matches. In DNA form, the CDR3 reads TGTGCCAGCAGACCCACCTTCACTAGCGGGGTGTACTCCTACGAGCAGTACTTC. As protein: CASRPTFTSGVYSYEQYF.

The genes are TRBV7-6 and TRBJ2-3; tentatively, D is TRBD1 (8 bases). Germline loops: CDR1 SGHVS, CDR2 FNYEAQ. CDR3 size: 16 residues. V lost 5 bases and J lost 2, with 17 bases in between. The CDR3 DNA is TGTGCCAGCAGCACCGACAGGGGAGGGCTCACAGATACGCAGTATTTT. Its translation: CASSTDRGGLTDTQYF.

The chain joins TRBV4-1 to TRBJ2-7; possibly TRBD2 for D (6 bases). V dropped 3 bases and J dropped 5 bases, with 11 bases sitting between them. The CDR3 loop spans 13 amino acids. Germline values: CDR1 MGHRA, CDR2 YSYEKL. CDR3 bases: TGCGCCAGCAGCCAGGGAGCTAGCGACGAGCAGTACTTC. It codes for CASSQGASDEQYF.

The chain is built from TRBV27 and TRBJ2-1, with TRBD2 identical over 9 bases. This CDR3 is 17 amino acids long. The ends lost 1 base at V and 0 bases at J; junction bases unmatched: 4. Germline V gene data show CDR1 as MNHEY and CDR2 as SMNVEV (reference sequence). The DNA of the CDR3 is TGTGCCAGCAGTTTATGGGGTAGCGGGAGCTCCTACAATGAGCAGTTCTTC. The encoded protein is CASSLWGSGSSYNEQFF.

V usage is TRBV28 and J usage is TRBJ2-7; 8 bases map to TRBD2. This CDR3 comprises 15 residues. Trimming removed 3 bases from V and 6 bases from J; junction bases left unmatched: 10. Per the germline V gene, CDR1 is MDHEN and CDR2 is SYDVKM. For the CDR3, the DNA is TGTGCCAGCAGTTTCTGGGGGACTAGTATGTTCGAGCAGTACTTC. Amino acids: CASSFWGTSMFEQYF.

This clone was detected only once. This chain connects TRBV28 to TRBJ2-3; tentatively, D is TRBD2 (5 bases). This CDR3 spans 16 amino acids. Germline CDR1 and CDR2: MDHEN and SYDVKM. V was clipped by 6 bases and J by 3 bases, with 19 bases between them. CDR3 protein: CASSLSGRVVTDTQYF. The CDR3 DNA is TGTGCCAGCAGCTTAAGTGGGAGAGTAGTAACAGATACGCAGTATTTT. Drawing the rest from reference TRBV28 and TRBJ2-3, the complete variable domain is DVKVTQSSRYLVKRTGEKVFLECVQDMDHENMFWYRQDPGLGLRLIYFSYDVKMKEKGDIPEGYSVSREKKERFSLILESASTNQTSMYLCASSLSGRVVTDTQYFGPGTRLTVL.

The V call is TRBV9, the J call TRBJ1-2; 7 nucleotides align to TRBD1. The CDR3 contains 14 residues. CDR1 is SGDLS, CDR2 YYNGEE, per germline. V was pared by 5 bases and J by 7 bases, with 11 bases of the junction left unmatched. CDR3 sequence reads: CASRSMDRQAGYTF. In nucleotides, the CDR3 is TGTGCCAGCAGATCTATGGACAGGCAGGCTGGCTACACCTTC.